This T cell receptor (beta chain) stems from a study of Ad26.COV2.S vaccination and SARS-CoV-2 variants (dated by TCRdb to about 2021). About the full investigation: Donors in the vaccine arm were drawn from COV1001, a multicentre, randomized, double-blind, placebo-controlled phase I-IIa trial testing Ad26.COV2.S in healthy adults. Ad26.COV2.S was administered intramuscularly at a dose of 5x10^10 or 1x10^11 viral particles, either as one shot or as two shots given 56 days apart. The specificity and breadth of SARS-CoV-2-reactive T cell receptors after Ad26.COV2.S vaccination were assessed by TCRbeta repertoire sequencing. The TCR-sequenced set comprised roughly 30 samples: about 19 Ad26.COV2.S vaccine recipients, 5 placebo recipients and 8 SARS-CoV-2 convalescent individuals. Trial participants were randomized into five groups of five: low-dose or high-dose Ad26.COV2.S given once or twice, or placebo on both occasions. Throughout the experiments and outcome assessment, investigators stayed blinded to trial group allocation. What the study reported, not specific to this receptor: It was noted by the authors that total T cell responses may have been underestimated by the TCR breadth and depth analyses. Vaccine and placebo recipients had comparable non-spike TCR breadth, which fits with the vaccine containing only spike. Comparing responses between vaccine doses or regimens was not something the study was powered to do. After vaccination, spike-specific CD8+ and CD4+ T cell responses were reported to show substantial breadth. Spike-specific TCR breadth was higher in Ad26.COV2.S recipients than in placebo recipients (P = 0.0014).

The immunoSEQ Assay was used to sequence TCRbeta CDR3 regions. After extraction, genomic DNA underwent amplification by bias-controlled multiplex PCR, followed by high-throughput sequencing. Regarding the original processing steps: Collapsing and filtering of sequences were performed to quantify the absolute abundance of each unique TCRbeta CDR3 region. Usable DNA was measured by amplifying reference genes present in all nucleated cells, and TCRbeta template counts were normalized to that usable DNA to estimate T cell fraction. Repertoire TCRs were annotated as SARS-CoV-2-specific when V gene, CDR3 amino acid sequence and J gene were exactly matched to a known reactive TCR set. The reference SARS-CoV-2 TCR set was obtained from MIRA and was filtered for enrichment in COVID-19-positive ImmuneCODE repertoires, whereby public or cross-reactive TCRs were removed. Drawing on the MIRA antigens, annotated TCRs were analysed further at the level of specific ORF or position within ORF. Breadth was defined as annotated unique rearrangements over total unique productive rearrangements; depth was the summed frequency of those rearrangements. Two-sided Wilcoxon rank-sum tests were applied when comparing TCR breadth between groups. The table was pulled from immuneACCESS by TCRdb, which kept in-frame rearrangements only. Such tables lose some clones; where checked, under half of the loss comes from unresolved V genes, and the rest has no known cause. From that table come the V and J calls and clone size; the DNA was used to work out D and trimming. In all, the sample holds under 250,000 clones, and approximately 90% of those were seen once. Clones ranked in the top ten supply just under 3% of the sample.

In regard to this clone: What antigen it recognizes has not been identified. It has no much larger one-base neighbor in the sample; base qualities were not kept.

Its CDR3 holds 15 amino acids, cysteine through phenylalanine. Left in the record is the CDR3 DNA by itself, 45 bases read in frame from the first base. CDR1 and CDR2 are drawn from the germline V gene: SGHRS, YFSETQ. The V and J ends are trimmed by 5 bases and 2 bases, leaving 14 bases between them. Interpreted using the paper, the treatment or condition label stands for: around 19 received Ad26.COV2.S at low or high dose, single or two shots; several received placebo; per-sample allocation not given. Repertoires of vaccine and placebo recipients were sequenced from samples taken on day 63 after the first injection. Cohort 1b enrolled 25 or so adults aged 18-55 years at a single site in Boston, USA, between 29 July and 7 August 2020. Ad26.COV2.S was a replication-incompetent adenovirus type 26 vector that expressed a prefusion-stabilized SARS-CoV-2 spike protein derived from the original Wuhan strain.

This sample comprised peripheral blood, obtained in a trial of Ad26.COV2.S vaccine versus placebo. In this chain, TRBV5-1 is recombined with TRBJ2-1; there is no confident call for the D gene. The sequence derives from a person aged 18-60 years who received the Ad26.COV2.S COVID-19 vaccine or a placebo. The nucleotide sequence is TGCGCCAGCAGTTCCGGGTCCAAGCCCTACAATGAGCAGTTCTTC. It is translated as CASSSGSKPYNEQFF.